What follows are 21 T cell receptor beta chains derived from one specimen sequenced in a study of cytomegalovirus exposure and HLA in healthy donors. PCR involved 60 Vbeta and 13 Jbeta primers. The method was immunoSEQ multiplex PCR; TCRdb's version includes in-frame clones alone and lacks a portion of them. The data show approximately 170,000 clones, 75% seen once. Source material: PBMCs. The source is a male donor in good health and CMV-seronegative.

The rearrangement uses TRBV27 and TRBJ1-1, with 9 positions matching TRBD1. This CDR3 is built from 14 residues. Trimming at V came to 7 bases and at J to 8 bases, leaving 11 bases not matched to a gene. CDR1 is MNHEY and CDR2 is SMNVEV in the germline V gene (reference sequence). In DNA, the CDR3 is TGTGCCAGCACCTCCCCGGGACAGGGTTTCGAAGCTTTCTTT. This sequence encodes CASTSPGQGFEAFF.

This chain links TRBV7-9 with TRBJ2-5, with TRBD1 as a possible D gene (6 bases). V dropped 1 base and J dropped 1 base, with 10 bases sitting between them. Germline CDR1 is SEHNR and CDR2 is FQNEAQ (reference sequence). CDR3 length equals 15 residues. The CDR3 here is CASSLGGQTQETQYF. CDR3 DNA sequence: TGTGCCAGCAGCTTAGGTGGACAGACCCAAGAGACCCAGTACTTC.

The chain links TRBV7-9 to TRBJ2-7; D uncertain. The CDR3 spans 14 residues. Trimming removed 5 bases from V and 5 bases from J, with 16 bases in between. Germline V CDR1 and CDR2: SEHNR, FQNEAQ (reference sequence). CDR3 sequence: CASSRALEWNEQYF. CDR3 nucleotides: TGTGCCAGCAGCCGCGCCCTGGAGTGGAACGAGCAGTACTTC.

The V call is TRBV6-5, the J call TRBJ2-1; 7 bases map to TRBD2. Germline loops: CDR1 MNHEY, CDR2 SVGAGI. There are 14 residues in the CDR3. The trim removed 6 bases at V and 7 bases at J, leaving 9 bases unmatched. The CDR3 sequence is CASRSGLSRNEQFF. The CDR3, as DNA: TGTGCCAGCAGATCGGGACTAAGCAGGAATGAGCAGTTCTTC.

Points on this clone: A junction boundary mismatches the germline segment, possibly from a read error. V and J are TRBV14 and TRBJ2-7; D gene ambiguous. Germline loops: CDR1 SGHDN, CDR2 FVKESK. This CDR3 is built from 13 residues. DNA for the CDR3: TGTGCCAGCAGCCTGTCTATTACCTACGGGCAGTACTTC. Translating gives CASSLSITYGQYF.

This rearrangement joins TRBV5-1 to TRBJ1-6, with TRBD1 as a possible D gene (6 bases). The length of the CDR3 is 12 residues. The V and J ends lost 2 bases and 10 bases respectively, with 7 bases between them. The germline V gene encodes CDR1 SGHRS and CDR2 YFSETQ. This CDR3 reads CASSFRGSPLHF. Written as DNA, the CDR3 is TGCGCCAGCAGCTTTAGGGGGTCACCCCTCCACTTT.

The chain couples TRBV5-8 to TRBJ1-5; a weak D match, TRBD1 (6 bases). The length of the CDR3 is 13 residues. V dropped 6 bases and J dropped 4 bases, with 11 bases sitting between them. The germline CDR1 and CDR2 sequences are SGHTS and YDEGEE. Written as DNA, the CDR3 is TGTGCCAGCAACAGGGTTGGAAATCAGCCCCAGCATTTT. This sequence encodes CASNRVGNQPQHF.

This chain connects TRBV4-1 to TRBJ1-1; TRBD1 might be the D (5 bases). V was pared by 1 base and J by 5 bases, with 11 bases between. The length of the CDR3 is 14 residues. Germline assignment: CDR1 MGHRA and CDR2 YSYEKL. The DNA of the CDR3 is TGCGCCAGCAGCCAAGTGTTAGGGGAAACTGAAGCTTTCTTT. As protein: CASSQVLGETEAFF.

The rearrangement joins TRBV14 to TRBJ2-5; TRBD1 might be the D (6 bases). There are 15 residues in the CDR3. V lost 6 bases, J lost 2 bases, and 16 bases lay in between. CDR1 and CDR2 from the germline V gene are SGHDN and FVKESK. CDR3 region: CASSPTQGSQETQYF. CDR3 coding DNA: TGTGCCAGCAGTCCAACCCAGGGGAGTCAAGAGACCCAGTACTTC.

V is TRBV7-9 and J is TRBJ2-5; the D gene is possibly TRBD2 (5 bases). Germline V gene sequence: CDR1 SEHNR, CDR2 FQNEAQ (reference sequence). The CDR3 is made up of 13 amino acids. V was cut by 2 bases and J by 5 bases, with 9 bases left in between. In DNA form, the CDR3 reads TGTGCCAGCAGCTTAAGCGGTAGGGAGACCCAGTACTTC. Its protein product is CASSLSGRETQYF. The full variable domain, in which reference TRBV7-9 and TRBJ2-5 provide the parts outside the CDR3, is DTGVSQNPRHKITKRGQNVTFRCDPISEHNRLYWYRQTLGQGPEFLTYFQNEAQLEKSRLLSDRFSAERPKGSFSTLEIQRTEQGDSAMYLCASSLSGRETQYFGPGTRLLVL.

The V call is TRBV28, the J call TRBJ1-5, with 9 bases lining up with TRBD1. CDR1 is MDHEN, CDR2 SYDVKM, per germline. The junction had 7 bases not matched to a gene; V was cut back by 5 bases and J by 5 bases. CDR3 size: 15 residues. The CDR3 sequence is CASSTTGTGHQPQHF. The CDR3 coding sequence is TGTGCCAGCAGTACGACCGGGACAGGGCATCAGCCCCAGCATTTT.

This clone is a singleton in its sample. The chain carries TRBV5-1 and TRBJ2-1, with TRBD1 identical over 7 bases. Per the germline V gene, CDR1 is SGHRS and CDR2 is YFSETQ. Trimming removed 4 bases from V and 6 bases from J; junction bases left unmatched: 10. The CDR3 loop spans 15 amino acids. The CDR3 bases are TGCGCCAGCAGCATATCTCTGACAGGGCTCAATGAGCAGTTCTTC. Its translation is CASSISLTGLNEQFF.

This clone has just a few counts. The genes are TRBV6-5 and TRBJ1-2; tentatively, D is TRBD1 (5 bases). Germline CDR1 reads MNHEY; CDR2 reads SVGAGI. This CDR3 comprises 16 residues. V gave up 1 base and J gave up 7 bases, with 19 bases separating them. The CDR3 loop reads CASSYYAGGPSSGYTF. CDR3 coding DNA: TGTGCCAGCAGTTACTATGCGGGGGGTCCGTCTTCTGGCTACACCTTC.

The chain recombines TRBV5-1 with TRBJ2-2, with D possibly being TRBD1 (6 bases). This CDR3 region has 18 residues. Trimming took off 0 bases at V and 2 bases at J, with 17 bases between the two ends. CDR1 SGHRS and CDR2 YFSETQ come from the germline V gene. This CDR3 is CASSLVFSWDINTGELFF. For the CDR3, the DNA is TGCGCCAGCAGCTTGGTTTTTTCCTGGGACATAAACACCGGGGAGCTGTTTTTT.

The chain joins TRBV10-3 to TRBJ1-5, with a tentative D call TRBD1 (6 bases). Trimming removed 3 bases at V and 0 bases at J, with 15 bases between. CDR3 length equals 17 residues. Looked up from germline, CDR1 is ENHRY and CDR2 is SYGVKD. The CDR3 loop is CAISDPFRQDSNQPQHF. DNA for the CDR3: TGTGCCATCAGTGATCCTTTTAGACAGGATAGCAATCAGCCCCAGCATTTT.

This chain connects TRBV7-2 to TRBJ2-1, with 7 positions matching TRBD1. The germline gives CDR1 SGHTA, CDR2 FQGNSA. With 4 bases clipped from V and 3 bases from J, the junction kept 3 bases outside the gene matches. The CDR3 extends over 14 amino acids. The CDR3 sequence: CASSSGQNYNEQFF. The CDR3 bases are TGTGCCAGCAGCTCGGGACAGAACTACAATGAGCAGTTCTTC.

There are a few counts of this clone. This rearrangement joins TRBV7-9 to TRBJ2-1; a possible D gene is TRBD1 (6 bases). CDR3 length: 14 residues. Trimming removed 5 bases from V and 2 bases from J, with 10 bases in between. The germline CDR1 and CDR2 sequences are SEHNR and FQNEAQ (reference sequence). CDR3 region: CASSGRGTYNEQFF. The CDR3 DNA reads as TGTGCCAGCAGCGGCAGGGGAACCTACAATGAGCAGTTCTTC.

This clone was picked up one time. The CDR3 reads CASSWGQGNYGYTF. CDR3 coding DNA: TGCGCCAGCAGCTGGGGACAGGGAAACTATGGCTACACCTTC. The V and J genes are TRBV5-1 and TRBJ1-2; 9 bases fit TRBD1. V was pared by 3 bases and J by 2 bases, with 2 bases of the junction left unmatched. The V gene's germline CDR1 is SGHRS and CDR2 YFSETQ. This CDR3 spans 14 amino acids.

This clone was counted once. The chain couples TRBV11-3 to TRBJ1-1, with no clear D. V lost 3 bases, J lost 2 bases, and 7 bases lay in between. This CDR3 region has 13 residues. The germline V gene encodes CDR1 SGHNT and CDR2 YENEEA. The CDR3, as DNA: TGTGCCAGCAGCTTTAACATTAACACTGAAGCTTTCTTT. Protein product: CASSFNINTEAFF. The full variable domain, its missing parts supplied by reference TRBV11-3 and TRBJ1-1, is EAGVVQSPRYKIIEKKQPVAFWCNPISGHNTLYWYLQNLGQGPELLIRYENEEAVDDSQLPKDRFSAERLKGVDSTLKIQPAELGDSAVYLCASSFNINTEAFFGQGTRLTVV.

The chain joins TRBV11-2 to TRBJ1-1, with D hard to call. From germline, CDR1 is SGHAT and CDR2 FQNNGV. This CDR3 comprises 14 residues. V was clipped by 7 bases and J by 3 bases, with 15 bases between them. CDR3 protein: CASTRAEGYTEAFF. As DNA, the CDR3 is TGTGCCAGCACCCGAGCGGAGGGCTACACTGAAGCTTTCTTT.

This chain connects TRBV5-4 to TRBJ1-1; D remains unclear. This CDR3 is 13 amino acids long. V lost 2 bases to trimming and J lost 4 bases, with 9 bases between them. From germline, CDR1 is SGHNT and CDR2 YYREEE (reference sequence). The CDR3 DNA sequence: TGTGCCAGCAGCTTTAACAGTGGCACTGAAGCTTTCTTT. This sequence encodes CASSFNSGTEAFF.